Described below is a single T cell receptor (beta chain) sequence and its context. This CDR3 contains 15 residues. CDR1 and CDR2 from the germline V gene are SGHKS and YYEKEE (reference sequence). Trimming removed 3 bases from V and 3 bases from J; junction bases left unmatched: 6. Sequencing was at deep level. Assay used: immunoSEQ multiplex PCR; TCRdb lists only in-frame clones, some missing. The sample lists hundreds of thousands of clones, less than 85% seen once, with around a tenth in the top ten. The sample originates from a study of shared clonotypes between healthy human individuals. Sequencing was done on a sample of memory CD4+ T cells sorted from blood. Subset of the sample: CD45RA-negative fraction. The source is a man younger than 45 in good health. The rearrangement uses TRBV5-5 and TRBJ1-2; 9 nucleotides line up with TRBD1. CDR3 protein: CASSSEGQGYYGYTF. CDR3 nucleotides: TGTGCCAGCAGCTCGGAGGGACAGGGATACTATGGCTACACCTTC.